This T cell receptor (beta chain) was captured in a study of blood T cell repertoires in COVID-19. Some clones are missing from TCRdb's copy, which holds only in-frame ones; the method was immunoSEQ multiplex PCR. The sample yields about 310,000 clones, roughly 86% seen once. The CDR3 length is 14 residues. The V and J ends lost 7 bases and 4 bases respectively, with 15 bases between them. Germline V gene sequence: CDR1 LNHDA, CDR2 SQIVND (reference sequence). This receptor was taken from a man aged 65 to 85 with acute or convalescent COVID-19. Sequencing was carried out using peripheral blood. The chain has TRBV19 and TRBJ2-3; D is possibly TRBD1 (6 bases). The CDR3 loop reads CASTTGGSSDTQYF. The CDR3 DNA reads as TGTGCCAGTACTACTGGGGGCAGTTCAGATACGCAGTATTTT.